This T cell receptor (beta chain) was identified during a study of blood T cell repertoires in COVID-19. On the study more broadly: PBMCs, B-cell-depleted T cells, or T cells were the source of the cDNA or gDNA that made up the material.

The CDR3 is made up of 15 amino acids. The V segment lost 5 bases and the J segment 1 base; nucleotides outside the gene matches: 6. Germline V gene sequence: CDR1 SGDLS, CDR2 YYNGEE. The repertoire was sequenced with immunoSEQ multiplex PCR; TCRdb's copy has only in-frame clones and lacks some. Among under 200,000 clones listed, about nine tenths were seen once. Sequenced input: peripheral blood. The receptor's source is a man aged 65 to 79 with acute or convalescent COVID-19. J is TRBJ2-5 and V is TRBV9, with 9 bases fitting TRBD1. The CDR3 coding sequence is TGTGCCAGCAGTCAGAACAGGGGGCCCCAAGAGACCCAGTACTTC. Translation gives CASSQNRGPQETQYF.